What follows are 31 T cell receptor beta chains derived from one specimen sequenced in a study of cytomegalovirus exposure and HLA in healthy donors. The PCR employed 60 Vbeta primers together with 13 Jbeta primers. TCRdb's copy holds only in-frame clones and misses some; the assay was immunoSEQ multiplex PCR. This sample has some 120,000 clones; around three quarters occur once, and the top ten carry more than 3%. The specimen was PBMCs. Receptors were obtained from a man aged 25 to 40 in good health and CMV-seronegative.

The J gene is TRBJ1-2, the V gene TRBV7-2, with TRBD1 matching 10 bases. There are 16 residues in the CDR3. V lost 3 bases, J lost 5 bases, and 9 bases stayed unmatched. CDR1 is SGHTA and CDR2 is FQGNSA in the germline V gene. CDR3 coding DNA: TGTGCCAGCAGCTTCAGACAGGGGGCGACTCCATATGGCTACACCTTC. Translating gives CASSFRQGATPYGYTF.

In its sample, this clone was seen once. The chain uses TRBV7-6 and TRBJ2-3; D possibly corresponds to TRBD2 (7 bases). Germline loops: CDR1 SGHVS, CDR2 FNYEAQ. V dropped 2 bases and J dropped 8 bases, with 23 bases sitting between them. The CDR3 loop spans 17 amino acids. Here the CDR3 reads CASSLNRDNFGGGTQYF. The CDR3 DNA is TGTGCCAGCAGCTTAAACCGGGACAATTTTGGGGGGGGTACGCAGTATTTT.

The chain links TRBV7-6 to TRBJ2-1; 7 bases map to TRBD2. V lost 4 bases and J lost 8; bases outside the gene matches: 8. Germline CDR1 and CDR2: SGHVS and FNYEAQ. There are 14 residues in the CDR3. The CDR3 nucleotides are TGTGCCAGCAGCTCAACGGATGGGAGGGATGAGCAGTTCTTC. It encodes CASSSTDGRDEQFF.

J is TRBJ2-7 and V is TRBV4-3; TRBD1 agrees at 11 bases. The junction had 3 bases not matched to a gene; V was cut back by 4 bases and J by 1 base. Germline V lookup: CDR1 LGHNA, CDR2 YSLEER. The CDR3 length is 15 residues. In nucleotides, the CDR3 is TGCGCCAGCAGCCTAGGACAGGGGGCTTCCTACGAGCAGTACTTC. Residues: CASSLGQGASYEQYF.

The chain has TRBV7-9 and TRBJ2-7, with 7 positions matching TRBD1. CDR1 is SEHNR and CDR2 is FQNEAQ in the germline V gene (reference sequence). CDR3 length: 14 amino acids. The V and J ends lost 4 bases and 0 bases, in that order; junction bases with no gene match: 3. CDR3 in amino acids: CASSSGTVSYEQYF. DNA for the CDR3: TGTGCCAGCAGCTCAGGGACAGTCTCCTACGAGCAGTACTTC.

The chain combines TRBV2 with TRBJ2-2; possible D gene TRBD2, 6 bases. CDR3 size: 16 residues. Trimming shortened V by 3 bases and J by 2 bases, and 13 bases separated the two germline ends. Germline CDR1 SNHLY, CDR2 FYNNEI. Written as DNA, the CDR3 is TGTGCCAGCAGTGAGACCGGGACTCGCAACACCGGGGAGCTGTTTTTT. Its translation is CASSETGTRNTGELFF.

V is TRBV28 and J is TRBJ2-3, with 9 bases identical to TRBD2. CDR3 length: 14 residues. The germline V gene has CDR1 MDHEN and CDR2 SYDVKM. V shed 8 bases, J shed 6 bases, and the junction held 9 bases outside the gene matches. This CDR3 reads CASGPGTSHDTQYF. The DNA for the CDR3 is TGTGCCAGCGGTCCCGGGACTAGCCATGATACGCAGTATTTT.

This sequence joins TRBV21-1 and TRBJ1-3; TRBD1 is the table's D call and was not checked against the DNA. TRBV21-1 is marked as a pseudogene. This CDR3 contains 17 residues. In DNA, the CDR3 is TGTGCCAGCAGCAAGGTGTCGACAGGAGGCTCTGGAAACACCATATATTTT. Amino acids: CASSKVSTGGSGNTIYF.

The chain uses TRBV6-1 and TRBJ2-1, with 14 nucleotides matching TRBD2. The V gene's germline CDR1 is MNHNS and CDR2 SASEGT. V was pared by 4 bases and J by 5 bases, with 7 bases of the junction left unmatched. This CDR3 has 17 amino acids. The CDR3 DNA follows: TGTGCCAGCAGTGTGGGACTAGCGGGAGTCCCCCACAATGAGCAGTTCTTC. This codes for CASSVGLAGVPHNEQFF.

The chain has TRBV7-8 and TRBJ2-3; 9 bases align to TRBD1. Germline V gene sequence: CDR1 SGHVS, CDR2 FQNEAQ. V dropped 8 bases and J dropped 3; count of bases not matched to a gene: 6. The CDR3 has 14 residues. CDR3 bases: TGTGCCAGCGGGCACAGGGGGCGGACAGATACGCAGTATTTT. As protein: CASGHRGRTDTQYF.

CDR3 amino acids: CSVGDRISYNEQFF. As DNA, the CDR3 is TGCAGCGTTGGGGACAGAATATCCTACAATGAGCAGTTCTTC. The rearrangement links TRBV29-1 to TRBJ2-1; 7 nucleotides match TRBD1. CDR1 SQVTM and CDR2 ANQGSEA come from the germline V gene. The CDR3 loop spans 14 amino acids. Germline trimming cut 4 bases from V and 1 base from J; bases unmatched to any gene: 4.

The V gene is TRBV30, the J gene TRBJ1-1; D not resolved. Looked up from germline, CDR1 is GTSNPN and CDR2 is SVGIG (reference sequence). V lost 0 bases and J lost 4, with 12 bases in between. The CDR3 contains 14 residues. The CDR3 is CAWSVYAMRTEAFF. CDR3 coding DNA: TGTGCCTGGAGTGTATACGCTATGCGCACTGAAGCTTTCTTT.

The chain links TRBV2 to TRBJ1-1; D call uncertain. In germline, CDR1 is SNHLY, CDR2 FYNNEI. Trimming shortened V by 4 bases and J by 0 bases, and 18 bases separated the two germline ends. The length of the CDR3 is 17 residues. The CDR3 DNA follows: TGTGCCAGCAGTGGGGGAGGGCTGTCCTTCCTGAACACTGAAGCTTTCTTT. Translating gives CASSGGGLSFLNTEAFF. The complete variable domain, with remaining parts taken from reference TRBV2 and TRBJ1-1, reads EPEVTQTPSHQVTQMGQEVILRCVPISNHLYFYWYRQILGQKVEFLVSFYNNEISEKSEIFDDQFSVERPDGSNFTLKIRSTKLEDSAMYFCASSGGGLSFLNTEAFFGQGTRLTVV.

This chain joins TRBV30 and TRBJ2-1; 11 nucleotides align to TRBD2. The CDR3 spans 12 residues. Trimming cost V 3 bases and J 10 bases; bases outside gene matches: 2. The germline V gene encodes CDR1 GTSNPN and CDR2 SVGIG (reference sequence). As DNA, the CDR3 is TGTGCCTGGAGCTTAGCGGGGGGGGAGCAGTTCTTC. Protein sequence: CAWSLAGGEQFF.

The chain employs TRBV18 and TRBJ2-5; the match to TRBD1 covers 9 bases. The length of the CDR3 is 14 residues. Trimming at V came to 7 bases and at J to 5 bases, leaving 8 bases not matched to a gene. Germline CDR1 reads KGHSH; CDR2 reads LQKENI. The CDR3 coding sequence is TGTGCCAGCTTCGACACAACAGGGGGCGAGACCCAGTACTTC. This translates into CASFDTTGGETQYF.

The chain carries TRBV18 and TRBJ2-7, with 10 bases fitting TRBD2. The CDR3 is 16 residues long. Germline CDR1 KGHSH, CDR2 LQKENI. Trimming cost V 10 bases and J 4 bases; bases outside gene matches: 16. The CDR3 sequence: CATSSGLAGAGYEQYF. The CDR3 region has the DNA TGTGCCACCAGCTCGGGCCTAGCGGGGGCTGGGTACGAGCAGTACTTC.

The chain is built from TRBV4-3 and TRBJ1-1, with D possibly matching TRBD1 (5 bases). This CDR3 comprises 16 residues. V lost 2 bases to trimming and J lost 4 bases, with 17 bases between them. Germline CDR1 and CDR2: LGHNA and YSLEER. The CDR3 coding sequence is TGCGCCAGCAGCCAAACCGCAGGGTTTTTTGGCACTGAAGCTTTCTTT. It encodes CASSQTAGFFGTEAFF.

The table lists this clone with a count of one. CDR3 loop: CAWRILAGGETQYF. The CDR3 DNA reads as TGTGCCTGGAGAATACTAGCGGGTGGGGAGACCCAGTACTTC. The chain uses TRBV30 and TRBJ2-5, with 9 bases fitting TRBD2. CDR1 and CDR2 from the germline V gene are GTSNPN and SVGIG (reference sequence). CDR3 length: 14 residues. V shed 3 bases, J shed 5 bases, and the junction held 7 bases outside the gene matches.

CDR3 nucleotide sequence: TGTGCCAGCAGCCTAATACCAACAGGGATACCCCACACTGAAGCTTTCTTT. The encoded protein is CASSLIPTGIPHTEAFF. The chain joins TRBV7-9 to TRBJ1-1; weak D call: TRBD1 (6 bases). There are 17 residues in the CDR3. The germline V and J ends were trimmed by 5 bases and 3 bases, with 22 bases remaining between them. CDR1 SEHNR and CDR2 FQNEAQ come from the germline V gene (reference sequence).

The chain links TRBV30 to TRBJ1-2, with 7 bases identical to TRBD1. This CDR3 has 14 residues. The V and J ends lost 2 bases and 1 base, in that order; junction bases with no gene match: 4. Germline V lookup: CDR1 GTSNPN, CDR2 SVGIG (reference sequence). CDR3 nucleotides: TGTGCCTGGAGTCGGTCAGGGGGTAACTATGGCTACACCTTC. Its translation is CAWSRSGGNYGYTF.

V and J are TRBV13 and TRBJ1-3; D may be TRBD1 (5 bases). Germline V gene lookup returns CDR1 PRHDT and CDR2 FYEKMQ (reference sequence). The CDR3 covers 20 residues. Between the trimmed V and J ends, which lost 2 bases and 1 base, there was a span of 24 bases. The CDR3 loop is CASSLMGGLVHSRSGNTIYF. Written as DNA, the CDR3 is TGTGCCAGCAGCTTAATGGGGGGTTTAGTCCATAGTCGGTCTGGAAACACCATATATTTT.

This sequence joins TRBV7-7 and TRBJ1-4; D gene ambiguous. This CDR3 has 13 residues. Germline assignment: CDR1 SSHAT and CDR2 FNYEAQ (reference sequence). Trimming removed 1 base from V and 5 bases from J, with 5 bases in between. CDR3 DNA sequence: TGTGCCAGCAGCTTAGGGCGGAATGAAAAACTGTTTTTT. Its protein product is CASSLGRNEKLFF.

The CDR3 loop is CASSLAGFHEQFF. CDR3 nucleotide sequence: TGTGCCAGCAGCTTAGCCGGGTTCCATGAGCAGTTCTTC. The chain links TRBV11-2 to TRBJ2-1; no firm D call. This CDR3 is 13 amino acids long. V lost 1 base to trimming and J lost 8 bases, with 9 bases between them. Germline V gene data show CDR1 as SGHAT and CDR2 as FQNNGV.

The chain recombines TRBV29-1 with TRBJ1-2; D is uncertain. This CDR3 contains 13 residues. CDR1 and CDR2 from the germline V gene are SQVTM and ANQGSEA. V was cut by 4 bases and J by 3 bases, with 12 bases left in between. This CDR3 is CSVGVGGDYGYTF. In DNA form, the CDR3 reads TGCAGCGTTGGCGTCGGAGGAGACTATGGCTACACCTTC.

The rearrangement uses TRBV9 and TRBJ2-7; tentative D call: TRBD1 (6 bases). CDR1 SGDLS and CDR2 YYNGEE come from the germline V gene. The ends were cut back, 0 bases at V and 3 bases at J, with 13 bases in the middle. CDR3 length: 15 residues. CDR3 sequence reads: CASSVEQGGVYEQYF. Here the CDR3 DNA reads TGTGCCAGCAGCGTAGAACAGGGTGGCGTCTACGAGCAGTACTTC.

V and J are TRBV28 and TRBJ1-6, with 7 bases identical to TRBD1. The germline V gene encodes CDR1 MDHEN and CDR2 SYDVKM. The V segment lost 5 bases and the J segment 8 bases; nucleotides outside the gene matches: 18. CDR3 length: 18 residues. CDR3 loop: CASSPQGGGRSNDSPLHF. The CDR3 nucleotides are TGTGCCAGCAGTCCTCAAGGGGGCGGGCGATCTAATGATTCACCCCTCCACTTT.

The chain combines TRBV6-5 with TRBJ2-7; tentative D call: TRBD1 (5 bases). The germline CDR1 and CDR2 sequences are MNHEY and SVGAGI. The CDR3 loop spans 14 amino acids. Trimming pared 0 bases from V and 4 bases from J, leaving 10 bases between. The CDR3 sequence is CASSYSQGMYEQYF. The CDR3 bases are TGTGCCAGCAGTTACTCCCAGGGAATGTACGAGCAGTACTTC.

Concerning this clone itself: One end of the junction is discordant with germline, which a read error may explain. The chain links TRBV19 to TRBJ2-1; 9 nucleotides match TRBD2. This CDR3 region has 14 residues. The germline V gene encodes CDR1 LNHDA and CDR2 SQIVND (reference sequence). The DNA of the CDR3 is TGTGCCAGTAGGATAGCGGGAGCCGTCAATGAGCAGTTCTTC. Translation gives CASRIAGAVNEQFF. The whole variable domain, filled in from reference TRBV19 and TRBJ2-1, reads DGGITQSPKYLFRKEGQNVTLSCEQNLNHDAMYWYRQDPGQGLRLIYYSQIVNDFQKGDIAEGYSVSREKKESFPLTVTSAQKNPTAFYLCASRIAGAVNEQFFGPGTRLTVL.

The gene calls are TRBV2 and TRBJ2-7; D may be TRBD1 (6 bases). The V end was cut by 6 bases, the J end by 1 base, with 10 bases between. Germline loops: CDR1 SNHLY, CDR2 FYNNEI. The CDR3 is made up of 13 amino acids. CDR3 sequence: CASRSGDSYEQYF. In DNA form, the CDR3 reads TGTGCCAGCAGATCAGGGGATTCCTACGAGCAGTACTTC.

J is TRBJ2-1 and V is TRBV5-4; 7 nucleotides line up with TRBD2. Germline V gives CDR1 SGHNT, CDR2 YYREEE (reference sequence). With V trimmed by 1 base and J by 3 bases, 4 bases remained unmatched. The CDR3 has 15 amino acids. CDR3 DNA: TGTGCCAGCAGCTTGAGGCGGGAGAACTACAATGAGCAGTTCTTC. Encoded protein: CASSLRRENYNEQFF.

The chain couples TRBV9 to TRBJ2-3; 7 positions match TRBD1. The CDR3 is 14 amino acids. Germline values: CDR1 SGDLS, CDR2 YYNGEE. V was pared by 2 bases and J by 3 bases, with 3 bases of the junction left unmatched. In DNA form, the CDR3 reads TGTGCCAGCAGCGTCCAGGGGGAGACAGATACGCAGTATTTT. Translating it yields CASSVQGETDTQYF.